This T cell receptor beta chain was captured in a study of blood T cell repertoires in COVID-19. Study details: The study drew acute and convalescent COVID-19 samples from the United States, Italy and Spain.

This CDR3 region has 14 residues. CDR1 and CDR2 (germline): SGHNT, YYREEE (reference sequence). The V segment lost 0 bases and the J segment 5 bases; nucleotides outside the gene matches: 4. TCRdb's copy holds only in-frame clones and misses some; the assay was immunoSEQ multiplex PCR. The sample has some 350,000 clones; around 90% are singletons. The V and J genes are TRBV5-4 and TRBJ1-1, with 7 bases that match TRBD1. The sample taken for sequencing was peripheral blood. This TCR came from a woman younger than 35 who had recovered from COVID-19. In DNA form, the CDR3 reads TGTGCCAGCAGCTTGGAACAGGGGCGTACTGAAGCTTTCTTT. Translation gives CASSLEQGRTEAFF.